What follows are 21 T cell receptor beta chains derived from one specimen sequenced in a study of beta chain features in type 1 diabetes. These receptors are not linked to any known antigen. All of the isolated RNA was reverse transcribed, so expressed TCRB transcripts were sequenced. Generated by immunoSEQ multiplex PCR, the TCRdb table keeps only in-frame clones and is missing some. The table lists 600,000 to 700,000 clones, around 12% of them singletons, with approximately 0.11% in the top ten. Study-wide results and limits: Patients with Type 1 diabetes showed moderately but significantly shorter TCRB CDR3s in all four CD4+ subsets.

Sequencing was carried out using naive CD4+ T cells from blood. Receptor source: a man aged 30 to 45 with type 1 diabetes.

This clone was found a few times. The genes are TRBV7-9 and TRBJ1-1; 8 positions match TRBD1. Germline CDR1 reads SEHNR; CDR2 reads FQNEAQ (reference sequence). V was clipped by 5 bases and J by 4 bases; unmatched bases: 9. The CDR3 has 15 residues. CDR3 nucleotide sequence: TGTGCCAGCAGCCCAAAAGACAGGGGCGGCACTGAAGCTTTCTTT. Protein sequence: CASSPKDRGGTEAFF.

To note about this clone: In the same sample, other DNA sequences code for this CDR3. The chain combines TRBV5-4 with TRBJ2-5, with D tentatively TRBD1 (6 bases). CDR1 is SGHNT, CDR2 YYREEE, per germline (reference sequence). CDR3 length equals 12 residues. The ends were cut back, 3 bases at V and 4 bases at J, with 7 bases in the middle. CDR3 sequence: CASSSTGETQYF. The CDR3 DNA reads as TGTGCCAGCAGCTCGACAGGAGAGACCCAGTACTTC. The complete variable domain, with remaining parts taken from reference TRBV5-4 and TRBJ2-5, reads ETGVTQSPTHLIKTRGQQVTLRCSSQSGHNTVSWYQQALGQGPQFIFQYYREEENGRGNFPPRFSGLQFPNYSSELNVNALELDDSALYLCASSSTGETQYFGPGTRLLVL.

The CDR3 DNA is TGCGCCAGCAGCCAAGCTGGGCAGGGGCCTGAAAAACTGTTTTTT. This gives the protein CASSQAGQGPEKLFF. J is TRBJ1-4 and V is TRBV4-3, with D maybe TRBD1 (6 bases). The CDR3 loop spans 15 amino acids. Trimming pared 1 base from V and 7 bases from J, leaving 13 bases between. CDR1 is LGHNA, CDR2 YSLEER, per germline.

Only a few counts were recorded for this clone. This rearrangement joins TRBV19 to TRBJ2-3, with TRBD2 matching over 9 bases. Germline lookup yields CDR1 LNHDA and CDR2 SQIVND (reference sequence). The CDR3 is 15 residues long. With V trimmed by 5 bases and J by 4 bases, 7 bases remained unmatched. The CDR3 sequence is CASSEAGGRADTQYF. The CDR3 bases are TGTGCCAGTAGTGAAGCGGGGGGAAGGGCAGATACGCAGTATTTT.

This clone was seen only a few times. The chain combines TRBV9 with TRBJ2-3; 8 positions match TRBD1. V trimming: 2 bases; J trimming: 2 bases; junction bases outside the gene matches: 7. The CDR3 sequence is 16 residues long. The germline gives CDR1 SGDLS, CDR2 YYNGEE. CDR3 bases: TGTGCCAGCAGCGTCCGGGACAGGCTAATCACAGATACGCAGTATTTT. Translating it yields CASSVRDRLITDTQYF.

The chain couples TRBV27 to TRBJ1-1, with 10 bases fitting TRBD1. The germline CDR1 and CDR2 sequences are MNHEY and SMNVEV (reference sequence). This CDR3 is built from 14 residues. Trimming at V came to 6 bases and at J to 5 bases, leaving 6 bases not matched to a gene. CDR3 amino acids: CASRLDRGRTEAFF. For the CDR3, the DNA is TGTGCCAGCAGACTTGACAGGGGGCGAACTGAAGCTTTCTTT.

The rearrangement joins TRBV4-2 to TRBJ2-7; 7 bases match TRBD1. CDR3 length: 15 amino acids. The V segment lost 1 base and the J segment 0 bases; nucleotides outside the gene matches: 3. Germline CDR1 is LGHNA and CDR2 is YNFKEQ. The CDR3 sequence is CASSQATGSSYEQYF. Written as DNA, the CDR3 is TGTGCCAGCAGCCAAGCGACAGGGTCCTCCTACGAGCAGTACTTC.

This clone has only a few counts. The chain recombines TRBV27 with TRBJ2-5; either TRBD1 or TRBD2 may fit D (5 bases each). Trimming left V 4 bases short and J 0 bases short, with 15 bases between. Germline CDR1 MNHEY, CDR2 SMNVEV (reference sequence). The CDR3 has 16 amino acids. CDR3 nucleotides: TGTGCCAGCAGTTCATCCGGGACCGTGTACCAAGAGACCCAGTACTTC. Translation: CASSSSGTVYQETQYF.

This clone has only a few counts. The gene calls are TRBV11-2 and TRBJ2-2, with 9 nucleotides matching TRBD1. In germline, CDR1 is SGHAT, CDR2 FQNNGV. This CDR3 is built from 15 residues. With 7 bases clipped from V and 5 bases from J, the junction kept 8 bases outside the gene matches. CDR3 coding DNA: TGTGCCAGCACCCTGGGGACAGGGAGGACCGGGGAGCTGTTTTTT. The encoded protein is CASTLGTGRTGELFF.

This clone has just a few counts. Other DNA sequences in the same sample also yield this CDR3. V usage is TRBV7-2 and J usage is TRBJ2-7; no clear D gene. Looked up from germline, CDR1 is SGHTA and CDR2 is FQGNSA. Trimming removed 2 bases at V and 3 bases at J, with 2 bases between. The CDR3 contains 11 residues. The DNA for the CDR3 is TGTGCCAGCAGCTTAATCTACGAGCAGTACTTC. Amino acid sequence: CASSLIYEQYF.

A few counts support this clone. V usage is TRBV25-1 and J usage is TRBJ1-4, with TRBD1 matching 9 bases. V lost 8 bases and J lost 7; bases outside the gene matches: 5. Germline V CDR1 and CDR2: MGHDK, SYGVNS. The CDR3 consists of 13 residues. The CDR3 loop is CASSGTGFEKLFF. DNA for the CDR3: TGTGCCAGCTCCGGGACAGGGTTTGAAAAACTGTTTTTT.

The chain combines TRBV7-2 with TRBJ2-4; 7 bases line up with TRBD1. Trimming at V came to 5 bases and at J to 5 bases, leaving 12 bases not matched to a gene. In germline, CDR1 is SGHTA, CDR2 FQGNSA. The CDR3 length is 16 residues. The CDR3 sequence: CASSRVPGQTQNIQYF. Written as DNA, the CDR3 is TGTGCCAGCAGCCGCGTACCGGGACAGACTCAAAACATTCAGTACTTC.

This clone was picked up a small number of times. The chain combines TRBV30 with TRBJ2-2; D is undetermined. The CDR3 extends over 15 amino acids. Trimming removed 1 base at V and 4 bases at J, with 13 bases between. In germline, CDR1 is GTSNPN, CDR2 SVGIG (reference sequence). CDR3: CAWSEPPDGTGELFF. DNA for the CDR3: TGTGCCTGGAGTGAGCCTCCGGACGGCACCGGGGAGCTGTTTTTT.

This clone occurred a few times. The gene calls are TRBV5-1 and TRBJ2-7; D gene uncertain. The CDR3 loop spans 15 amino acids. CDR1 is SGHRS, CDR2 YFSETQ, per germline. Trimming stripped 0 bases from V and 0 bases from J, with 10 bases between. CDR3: CASSLAAASSYEQYF. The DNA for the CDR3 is TGCGCCAGCAGCTTGGCGGCGGCTAGCTCCTACGAGCAGTACTTC. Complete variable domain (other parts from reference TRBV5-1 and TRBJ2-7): KAGVTQTPRYLIKTRGQQVTLSCSPISGHRSVSWYQQTPGQGLQFLFEYFSETQRNKGNFPGRFSGRQFSNSRSEMNVSTLELGDSALYLCASSLAAASSYEQYFGPGTRLTVT.

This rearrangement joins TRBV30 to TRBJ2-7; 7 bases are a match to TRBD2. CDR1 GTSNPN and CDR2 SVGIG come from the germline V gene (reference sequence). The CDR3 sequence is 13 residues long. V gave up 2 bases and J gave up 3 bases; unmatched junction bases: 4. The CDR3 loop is CAWSRGDFYEQYF. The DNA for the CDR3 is TGTGCCTGGAGTCGGGGGGACTTCTACGAGCAGTACTTC.

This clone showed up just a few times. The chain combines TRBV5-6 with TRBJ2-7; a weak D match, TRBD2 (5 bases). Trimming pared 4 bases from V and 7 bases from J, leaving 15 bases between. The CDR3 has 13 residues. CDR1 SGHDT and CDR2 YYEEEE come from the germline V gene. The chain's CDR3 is CASSRRGIEEQYF. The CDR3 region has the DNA TGTGCCAGCAGCAGACGGGGAATCGAGGAGCAGTACTTC.

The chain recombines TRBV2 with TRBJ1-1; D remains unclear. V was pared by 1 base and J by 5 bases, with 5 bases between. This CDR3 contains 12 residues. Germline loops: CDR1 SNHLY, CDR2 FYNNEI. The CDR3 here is CASSEGRTEAFF. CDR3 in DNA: TGTGCCAGCAGTGAAGGCCGTACTGAAGCTTTCTTT.

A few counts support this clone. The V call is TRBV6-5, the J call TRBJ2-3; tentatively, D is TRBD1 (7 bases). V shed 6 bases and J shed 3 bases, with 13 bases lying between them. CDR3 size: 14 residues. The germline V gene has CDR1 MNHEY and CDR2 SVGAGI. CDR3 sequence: CASRPQGGTDTQYF. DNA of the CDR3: TGTGCCAGCAGACCCCAGGGGGGAACAGATACGCAGTATTTT.

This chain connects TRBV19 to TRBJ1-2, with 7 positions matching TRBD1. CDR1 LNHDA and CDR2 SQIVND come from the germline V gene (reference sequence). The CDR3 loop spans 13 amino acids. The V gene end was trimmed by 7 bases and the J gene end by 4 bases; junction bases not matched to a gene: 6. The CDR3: CASTEGQFYGYTF. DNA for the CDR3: TGTGCCAGTACCGAGGGACAGTTCTATGGCTACACCTTC.

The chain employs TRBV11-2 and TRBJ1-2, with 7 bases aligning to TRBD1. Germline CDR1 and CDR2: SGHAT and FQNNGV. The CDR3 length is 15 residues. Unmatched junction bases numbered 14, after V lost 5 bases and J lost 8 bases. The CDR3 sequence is CASSSPRGGAGGYTF. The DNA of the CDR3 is TGTGCCAGCAGCAGCCCGCGAGGGGGCGCGGGGGGCTACACCTTC.

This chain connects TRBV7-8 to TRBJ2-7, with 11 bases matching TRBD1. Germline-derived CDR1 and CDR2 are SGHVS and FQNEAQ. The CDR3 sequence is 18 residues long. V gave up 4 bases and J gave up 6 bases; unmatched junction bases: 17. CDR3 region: CASSSQSPVPGTGGEQYF. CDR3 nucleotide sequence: TGTGCCAGCAGCTCGCAGTCCCCAGTTCCCGGGACAGGGGGCGAGCAGTACTTC.